What follows describes a single T cell receptor (beta chain). What it binds is not known. These data belong to a study of T cells in Graves' hyperthyroidism and ophthalmopathy. General observations from the study: Prediction of ophthalmopathy progression came a median around 6 months pre-onset. Researchers found most expanded thyroid clonotypes above 0.001 in blood as well.

CDR1 and CDR2 from the germline V gene are PRHDT and FYEKMQ (reference sequence). J was trimmed by 4 bases and V by 1 base; bases with no gene match: 7. The CDR3 extends over 15 amino acids. Amplification of TCR beta CDR3 regions used RNA as the template. In the first-round RT-PCR of the TCR CDR3, the HTBI primer set was used. TCRdb reprocessed the multiplex PCR reads with MiXCR, giving one entry per CDR3 protein. The sample has nearly 750,000 distinct CDR3 sequences, about 35% seen once. Isolation of PBMCs was performed on around 9.8 ml fresh peripheral blood. The specimen sequenced was blood. The source of this sequence is a woman aged 40 to 55 with Graves' hyperthyroidism. This rearrangement joins TRBV13 to TRBJ2-7; 7 nucleotides line up with TRBD1. In DNA, the CDR3 is TGTGCCAGCAGCTTAGTTCGGACAGGAAATTACGAGCAGTACTTC. Translated: CASSLVRTGNYEQYF.